The rows below give T cell receptor beta chains drawn from one sample of a study of blood T cell repertoires in COVID-19. This table comes from immunoSEQ multiplex PCR, and its TCRdb copy is limited to in-frame clones, with some not included. The sample contains roughly 120,000 clones, over 75% of which appear only once. The specimen was peripheral blood. The receptors shown here come from a woman older than 75 with active or convalescent COVID-19. CDR3s include the opening cysteine and the closing phenylalanine or tryptophan. D genes are given only for firm matches. Clone size, where shown, is once, few, many, or a class for clones that have expanded.

clone size: once
J gene: TRBJ2-7
D gene: TRBD2
V gene: TRBV18
CDR3 protein: CASSPVRRERYEQYF
CDR3 DNA: TGTGCCAGCTCACCAGTTCGGCGGGAGAGGTACGAGCAGTACTTC

clone size: NA
J gene: TRBJ1-6
D gene: NA
V gene: TRBV11-2
CDR3 protein: CASSSGQNSPLHF
CDR3 DNA: TGTGCCAGCAGCTCAGGACAGAATTCACCCCTCCACTTT

clone size: NA
J gene: TRBJ2-7
D gene: NA
V gene: TRBV7-7
CDR3 protein: CASSETRLGEQYF
CDR3 DNA: TGTGCTAGCAGCGAGACTAGGCTGGGCGAGCAGTACTTC

clone size: NA
J gene: TRBJ2-2
D gene: NA
V gene: TRBV10-3
CDR3 protein: CAISIRTDTGELFF
CDR3 DNA: TGTGCCATCAGCATCCGGACAGACACCGGGGAGCTGTTTTTT

clone size: NA
J gene: TRBJ2-3
D gene: TRBD2
V gene: TRBV4-2
CDR3 protein: CASSQEGRGLAGVTDTQYF
CDR3 DNA: TGTGCCAGCAGCCAAGAGGGTCGGGGACTAGCGGGAGTCACAGATACGCAGTATTTT

clone size: NA
J gene: TRBJ2-1
D gene: NA
V gene: TRBV5-1
CDR3 protein: CASSLSGEDLNEQFF
CDR3 DNA: TGCGCCAGCAGCTTGTCGGGGGAGGATCTAAATGAGCAGTTCTTC

clone size: NA
J gene: TRBJ2-5
D gene: TRBD2
V gene: TRBV5-1
CDR3 protein: CASRPDVGGLKTQYF
CDR3 DNA: TGCGCCAGCAGACCGGACGTCGGGGGACTAAAGACCCAGTACTTC

clone size: few
J gene: TRBJ1-2
D gene: TRBD1
V gene: TRBV10-3
CDR3 protein: CAISAPGQGTDGYTF
CDR3 DNA: TGTGCCATCAGTGCCCCGGGACAGGGAACAGATGGCTACACCTTC

clone size: NA
J gene: TRBJ1-5
D gene: NA
V gene: TRBV7-9
CDR3 protein: CASSPGQYSNQPQHF
CDR3 DNA: TGTGCCAGCAGCCCCGGACAGTATAGCAATCAGCCCCAGCATTTT

clone size: NA
J gene: TRBJ2-5
D gene: TRBD1
V gene: TRBV5-4
CDR3 protein: CASSPRQGGTQYF
CDR3 DNA: TGTGCCAGCAGCCCTCGACAGGGTGGGACCCAGTACTTC

clone size: NA
J gene: TRBJ1-2
D gene: NA
V gene: TRBV24-1
CDR3 protein: CATSDSYSNYGYTF
CDR3 DNA: TGTGCCACCAGTGATTCTTACAGTAACTATGGCTACACCTTC

clone size: NA
J gene: TRBJ1-1
D gene: NA
V gene: TRBV5-5
CDR3 protein: CASSYDEMNTEAFF
CDR3 DNA: TGTGCCAGCAGCTATGATGAGATGAACACTGAAGCTTTCTTT

clone size: NA
J gene: TRBJ2-7
D gene: TRBD2
V gene: TRBV7-2
CDR3 protein: CASSLGTSVTYEQYF
CDR3 DNA: TGTGCCAGCAGCCTCGGTACTAGCGTAACCTACGAGCAGTACTTC

clone size: NA
J gene: TRBJ2-3
D gene: NA
V gene: TRBV2
CDR3 protein: CASTKAANTQYF
CDR3 DNA: TGTGCCAGCACCAAAGCGGCTAATACGCAGTATTTT

clone size: NA
J gene: TRBJ1-6
D gene: NA
V gene: TRBV6-5
CDR3 protein: CASSSAELSYNSPLHF
CDR3 DNA: TGTGCCAGCAGTTCGGCGGAGCTCTCCTATAATTCACCCCTCCACTTT

clone size: NA
J gene: TRBJ2-4
D gene: NA
V gene: TRBV7-9
CDR3 protein: CASSLDQGLQYF
CDR3 DNA: TGTGCCAGCAGCTTAGACCAGGGTCTTCAGTACTTC

clone size: NA
J gene: TRBJ2-5
D gene: TRBD2
V gene: TRBV28
CDR3 protein: CASSLAGGLRETQYF
CDR3 DNA: TGTGCCAGCAGTTTAGCGGGAGGGCTCCGGGAGACCCAGTACTTC

clone size: NA
J gene: TRBJ1-3
D gene: TRBD1
V gene: TRBV18
CDR3 protein: CASSPRDRISGNTIYF
CDR3 DNA: TGTGCCAGCTCACCCCGGGACAGAATCTCTGGAAACACCATATATTTT

clone size: NA
J gene: TRBJ1-1
D gene: NA
V gene: TRBV7-3
CDR3 protein: CASSEVSVAGAMNTEAFF
CDR3 DNA: TGTGCCAGCAGCGAAGTCAGTGTTGCAGGGGCTATGAACACTGAAGCTTTCTTT

clone size: NA
J gene: TRBJ2-3
D gene: TRBD2
V gene: TRBV29-1
CDR3 protein: CSVAPTSGRTDTQYF
CDR3 DNA: TGCAGCGTTGCCCCGACTAGCGGGAGAACAGATACGCAGTATTTT

clone size: NA
J gene: TRBJ1-4
D gene: TRBD1
V gene: TRBV10-1
CDR3 protein: CASLQGSEKLFF
CDR3 DNA: TGCGCCAGCCTACAGGGGAGCGAAAAACTGTTTTTT

clone size: NA
J gene: TRBJ1-2
D gene: NA
V gene: TRBV11-2
CDR3 protein: CASSTARGGGYTF
CDR3 DNA: TGTGCCAGCAGCACCGCCAGGGGCGGTGGCTACACCTTC

clone size: few
J gene: TRBJ2-3
D gene: TRBD1
V gene: TRBV29-1
CDR3 protein: CSVGWDRARDTQYF
CDR3 DNA: TGCAGCGTTGGCTGGGACAGGGCGAGGGATACGCAGTATTTT

clone size: once
J gene: TRBJ2-1
D gene: TRBD2
V gene: TRBV2
CDR3 protein: CARARTSGNNEQFF
CDR3 DNA: TGTGCCAGGGCACGGACTAGCGGGAACAATGAGCAGTTCTTC

clone size: NA
J gene: TRBJ1-2
D gene: TRBD1
V gene: TRBV5-1
CDR3 protein: CASSLGPGGNGYGYTF
CDR3 DNA: TGCGCCAGCAGCTTAGGTCCAGGGGGGAATGGCTATGGCTACACCTTC

clone size: NA
J gene: TRBJ2-3
D gene: NA
V gene: TRBV7-2
CDR3 protein: CASSLSLAVDTQYF
CDR3 DNA: TGTGCCAGCAGCTTATCTCTGGCCGTCGATACGCAGTATTTT

clone size: NA
J gene: TRBJ1-2
D gene: NA
V gene: TRBV7-2
CDR3 protein: CASRLIKQGALNYGYTF
CDR3 DNA: TGTGCCAGCAGACTAATTAAACAAGGAGCCTTAAACTATGGCTACACCTTC

clone size: NA
J gene: TRBJ1-2
D gene: TRBD1
V gene: TRBV28
CDR3 protein: CASSLLGTGSLGYTF
CDR3 DNA: TGTGCCAGCAGTTTACTCGGGACAGGGTCTCTCGGCTACACCTTC

clone size: once
J gene: TRBJ2-2
D gene: NA
V gene: TRBV15
CDR3 protein: CATSDPGTPGELFF
CDR3 DNA: TGTGCCACCAGCGACCCCGGGACTCCTGGGGAGCTGTTTTTT

clone size: few
J gene: TRBJ2-2
D gene: TRBD2
V gene: TRBV7-9
CDR3 protein: CASSPRSGRSGTGELFF
CDR3 DNA: TGTGCCAGCAGCCCTCGTAGCGGGAGGAGTGGCACCGGGGAGCTGTTTTTT

clone size: NA
J gene: TRBJ2-3
D gene: NA
V gene: TRBV18
CDR3 protein: CASSPGLSADTQYF
CDR3 DNA: TGTGCCAGCTCACCCGGACTATCCGCGGATACGCAGTATTTT

clone size: NA
J gene: TRBJ1-1
D gene: NA
V gene: TRBV12-3/TRBV12-4
CDR3 protein: CASSLAIEDKAFF
CDR3 DNA: TGTGCCAGCAGTTTAGCGATAGAGGATAAAGCTTTCTTT

clone size: NA
J gene: TRBJ1-1
D gene: NA
V gene: TRBV25-1
CDR3 protein: CASSEGPEGEAFF
CDR3 DNA: TGTGCCAGCAGTGAAGGGCCGGAGGGTGAAGCTTTCTTT

clone size: NA
J gene: TRBJ2-7
D gene: TRBD2
V gene: TRBV18
CDR3 protein: CASSPPGLRAGAVEQYF
CDR3 DNA: TGTGCCAGCTCACCACCTGGTTTACGAGCGGGAGCCGTCGAGCAGTACTTC

clone size: NA
J gene: TRBJ2-1
D gene: TRBD2
V gene: TRBV4-1
CDR3 protein: CASSQEGLRGGRIF
CDR3 DNA: TGCGCCAGCAGCCAAGAAGGGTTAAGGGGAGGGCGGATCTTC

clone size: NA
J gene: TRBJ1-1
D gene: NA
V gene: TRBV5-1
CDR3 protein: CASSLQINTEAFF
CDR3 DNA: TGCGCCAGCAGTTTACAGATCAACACTGAAGCTTTCTTT

clone size: NA
J gene: TRBJ2-7
D gene: NA
V gene: TRBV29-1
CDR3 protein: CSVILQSGSSYGEQYF
CDR3 DNA: TGCAGCGTGATCCTTCAATCCGGGAGTAGCTACGGCGAGCAGTACTTC